The 8 T cell receptor beta chains presented below share a single source sample, sequenced in a study of Ad26.COV2.S vaccination and SARS-CoV-2 variants. The treatment was: 15 to 20 received Ad26.COV2.S at low or high dose, single or two shots; several received placebo; per-sample allocation not given. Specimens were obtained on day 63 following the first vaccine or placebo injection. This table comes from immunoSEQ multiplex PCR, and its TCRdb copy is limited to in-frame clones, with some not included. This repertoire shows about 390,000 clones, approximately 92% found once; its top ten account for more than 1.5%. This material consisted of peripheral blood, taken in a trial of Ad26.COV2.S vaccine versus placebo. These receptors came from a person aged 18-65 years who received the Ad26.COV2.S COVID-19 vaccine or a placebo.

This clone was counted a few times. The chain combines TRBV5-5 with TRBJ2-7, with unresolved D. Looked up from germline, CDR1 is SGHKS and CDR2 is YYEKEE (reference sequence). The CDR3 has 12 residues. V gave up 2 bases and J gave up 4 bases, with 7 bases separating them. The CDR3 DNA reads as TGTGCCAGCAGCTTTTCGGGTTACGAGCAGTACTTC. This gives the protein CASSFSGYEQYF.

The V and J genes are TRBV18 and TRBJ2-1; D possibly corresponds to TRBD1 (5 bases). Between the trimmed V and J ends, which lost 2 bases and 4 bases, there was a span of 12 bases. CDR1 is KGHSH, CDR2 LQKENI, per germline. This CDR3 is 15 amino acids long. This CDR3 reads CASSPGQGLYNEQFF. The CDR3 nucleotides are TGTGCCAGCTCACCAGGCCAGGGATTGTACAATGAGCAGTTCTTC. Using reference TRBV18 and TRBJ2-1 for the parts outside the CDR3, the full variable domain is NAGVMQNPRHLVRRRGQEARLRCSPMKGHSHVYWYRQLPEEGLKFMVYLQKENIIDESGMPKERFSAEFPKEGPSILRIQQVVRGDSAAYFCASSPGQGLYNEQFFGPGTRLTVL.

This chain joins TRBV28 and TRBJ1-2, with 7 nucleotides matching TRBD1. Germline values: CDR1 MDHEN, CDR2 SYDVKM. This CDR3 has 12 amino acids. With 3 bases clipped from V and 7 bases from J, the junction kept 2 bases outside the gene matches. CDR3 sequence: CASSFTGVGYTF. CDR3 coding DNA: TGTGCCAGCAGTTTTACAGGGGTTGGCTACACCTTC.

The rearrangement links TRBV6-5 to TRBJ1-5; D is undetermined. The CDR3 extends over 14 amino acids. Germline CDR1 is MNHEY and CDR2 is SVGAGI. Trimming cost V 5 bases and J 0 bases, with 8 bases left between them. The CDR3 DNA reads TGTGCCAGCAGTCGGACTGTTAGCAATCAGCCCCAGCATTTT. Translating gives CASSRTVSNQPQHF.

The chain has TRBV2 and TRBJ2-7, with 10 positions matching TRBD2. After removal of 4 bases from V and 1 base from J, the junction contained 4 bases not matched to a gene. Germline lookup yields CDR1 SNHLY and CDR2 FYNNEI. The CDR3 runs to 15 residues. The chain's CDR3 is CASSGAAGGSYEQYF. CDR3 in DNA: TGTGCCAGCAGTGGGGCAGCGGGGGGGTCCTACGAGCAGTACTTC.

In nucleotides, the CDR3 is TGTGCCAGCAGCGTAAGTATGGGACCGAACACCGGGGAGCTGTTTTTT. Protein sequence: CASSVSMGPNTGELFF. The chain has TRBV9 and TRBJ2-2; the D call may be TRBD1 or TRBD2 (5 bases each). V was cut by 1 base and J by 0 bases, with 10 bases left in between. Looked up from germline, CDR1 is SGDLS and CDR2 is YYNGEE. The CDR3 is made up of 16 amino acids.

The chain employs TRBV6-4 and TRBJ1-4; TRBD1 might be the D (6 bases). CDR1 and CDR2 from the germline V gene are MRHNA and SNTAGT. Trimming removed 0 bases at V and 5 bases at J, with 10 bases between. The CDR3 sequence is 15 residues long. The DNA for the CDR3 is TGTGCCAGCAGTGACTCGGGACACCCGAATGAAAAACTGTTTTTT. It encodes CASSDSGHPNEKLFF.

The chain employs TRBV12-2 and TRBJ2-6. TRBV12-2 is listed as a pseudogene. The CDR3 consists of 17 residues. The CDR3 DNA sequence: TGTGCAAGTCGCTTAGAACAAGCAAGCTCTGGGGCCAACGTCCTGACTTTC. This codes for CASRLEQASSGANVLTF.